What follows describes a single TCR beta chain. Profiling relied on immunoSEQ multiplex PCR, and the TCRdb table lists in-frame clones only, not all of them. The sample lists 430,000 or so clones, roughly 84% occurring once. This sample was included in a study of blood T cell repertoires in COVID-19. Study as a whole: Donors in the United States, Italy and Spain gave samples during acute or convalescent COVID-19. From T cells, B-cell-depleted T cells, or PBMCs came the material, which was cDNA or gDNA.

This TCR was recovered from a woman aged 18-29 years who had been exposed to COVID-19. Sequencing was performed on PBMCs or T cells enriched from blood (not recorded which).

CDR3 DNA: TGTGCCAGCAGCTTAGCTCTTTCCTACGAGCAGTACTTC. Protein sequence: CASSLALSYEQYF. The chain uses TRBV7-2 and TRBJ2-7; D unresolved. The CDR3 is 13 amino acids. Trimming removed 0 bases at V and 1 base at J, with 4 bases between. Germline V gives CDR1 SGHTA, CDR2 FQGNSA.